A single sample is the source of the 13 T cell receptor beta chains below, sequenced in a study of type 1 regulatory T cells. Findings of the study overall: Compared with non-Tr1 cells, Tr1 cells showed a narrower TCR repertoire.

TCRdb recomputed calls from the reads with MiXCR, one row per CDR3 protein. The data hold tens of thousands of distinct CDR3 sequences, with roughly 20% observed a single time. No antigens are known for them. Sequencing was carried out using cultured type 1 regulatory T (Tr1) cells, either the whole culture or a sorted fraction (not recorded which). The receptors come from a human donor in good health.

This clonotype was observed a few times. The chain links TRBV28 to TRBJ2-2; D is ambiguous. Per germline, CDR1 MDHEN and CDR2 SYDVKM. This CDR3 comprises 15 residues. The V end lost 3 bases, the J end lost 2 bases, and 10 bases lay between the germline ends. The CDR3 DNA reads as TGTGCCAGCAGTTTCGAGGCACAAAACACCGGGGAGCTGTTTTTT. It translates to CASSFEAQNTGELFF.

The chain links TRBV20-1 to TRBJ2-7; 7 bases match TRBD2. Germline V gene data show CDR1 as DFQATT and CDR2 as SNEGSKA (reference sequence). Losses at the gene ends were 4 bases for V and 0 bases for J; bases not matched to a gene: 6. This CDR3 has 14 residues. CDR3 amino acids: CSATSGRDSYEQYF. CDR3 nucleotide sequence: TGCAGTGCTACTAGCGGACGGGACTCCTACGAGCAGTACTTC.

This clonotype was found a few times. V and J are TRBV10-3 and TRBJ2-3, with a tentative D call TRBD2 (6 bases). This CDR3 is built from 14 residues. V lost 9 bases to trimming and J lost 0 bases, with 13 bases between them. The germline CDR1 and CDR2 sequences are ENHRY and SYGVKD. In DNA form, the CDR3 reads TGTGCCATTGGGTCCCTAGCGAGCACAGATACGCAGTATTTT. Its translation is CAIGSLASTDTQYF.

In this sample, this clonotype turned up a few times. The J gene is TRBJ1-1, the V gene TRBV5-5; D is ambiguous. This CDR3 is 12 amino acids long. The V end was cut by 2 bases, the J end by 3 bases, with 5 bases between. Germline CDR1 SGHKS, CDR2 YYEKEE (reference sequence). CDR3: CASSFLDTEAFF. The CDR3 DNA reads TGTGCCAGCAGCTTCTTAGACACTGAAGCTTTCTTT.

The chain links TRBV6-2 or TRBV6-3 to TRBJ2-3; TRBD2 matches at 11 bases. The V gene end was trimmed by 6 bases and the J gene end by 4 bases; junction bases not matched to a gene: 15. CDR3 length equals 18 residues. Germline V gene data show CDR1 as MNHEY and CDR2 as SVGEGT. The DNA of the CDR3 is TGTGCCAGCAGCTCCTCCGGACCGGGGACTAGCGGAGCAGATACGCAGTATTTT. This gives the protein CASSSSGPGTSGADTQYF.

The rearrangement uses TRBV12-3 or TRBV12-4 and TRBJ1-2, with D possibly matching TRBD1 (6 bases). This CDR3 spans 14 amino acids. Trimming shortened V by 7 bases and J by 8 bases, and 20 bases separated the two germline ends. The CDR3 DNA reads as TGTGCCAGCAACACTCACAGGGAGTCTTGGGGCTACACCTTC. It specifies CASNTHRESWGYTF.

This sequence joins TRBV12-3 or TRBV12-4 and TRBJ1-5; D is possibly TRBD1 (5 bases). V lost 7 bases and J lost 0, with 10 bases in between. The CDR3 contains 14 residues. The CDR3 region has the DNA TGTGCCAGCACGTGGGGGTATAGCAATCAGCCCCAGCATTTT. Protein: CASTWGYSNQPQHF.

In its sample, this clonotype was seen a few times. The gene calls are TRBV29-1 and TRBJ2-2; D is unresolved. CDR3 length equals 13 residues. Germline CDR1 SQVTM, CDR2 ANQGSEA. Trimming removed 7 bases at V and 1 base at J, with 10 bases between. CDR3 bases: TGCAGCGCCCATGGTTGGAACACCGGGGAGCTGTTTTTT. It is translated as CSAHGWNTGELFF.

This clonotype was seen repeatedly, ten times or more. The chain recombines TRBV5-1 with TRBJ2-3; TRBD2 aligns across 8 bases. The ends lost 1 base at V and 0 bases at J; junction bases unmatched: 1. The CDR3 totals 15 residues. Per germline, CDR1 SGHRS and CDR2 YFSETQ. Here the CDR3 reads CASSLPSGSTDTQYF. In DNA form, the CDR3 reads TGCGCCAGCAGCTTGCCTAGCGGGAGCACAGATACGCAGTATTTT. Variable domain in full (rest from reference TRBV5-1 and TRBJ2-3): KAGVTQTPRYLIKTRGQQVTLSCSPISGHRSVSWYQQTPGQGLQFLFEYFSETQRNKGNFPGRFSGRQFSNSRSEMNVSTLELGDSALYLCASSLPSGSTDTQYFGPGTRLTVL.

The chain joins TRBV2 to TRBJ2-3; the D is unclear. Germline-derived CDR1 and CDR2 are SNHLY and FYNNEI. The CDR3 is made up of 15 amino acids. V shed 8 bases and J shed 2 bases, with 17 bases lying between them. The CDR3 loop is CASGSGNYPTDTQYF. The CDR3 DNA is TGTGCCAGCGGATCAGGCAACTACCCCACAGATACGCAGTATTTT.

The table lists this clonotype with many counts. The chain joins TRBV5-1 to TRBJ2-2; D call uncertain. Germline V gene sequence: CDR1 SGHRS, CDR2 YFSETQ. CDR3 length equals 16 residues. With 4 bases removed from V and 8 bases from J, the gap between germline ends came to 21 bases. CDR3 region: CASSPGFLPPPGELFF. The CDR3 coding sequence is TGCGCCAGCAGCCCCGGATTCCTTCCTCCACCGGGGGAGCTGTTTTTT.

This clonotype has a handful of counts. CDR3 bases: TGTGCCAGCAGCCGGAGGGGTCCGGACGAGCAGTACTTC. This encodes CASSRRGPDEQYF. The chain has TRBV5-6 and TRBJ2-7; a possible D gene is TRBD2 (6 bases). CDR1 SGHDT and CDR2 YYEEEE come from the germline V gene. The CDR3 is 13 amino acids. V was clipped by 4 bases and J by 5 bases, with 13 bases between them.

This clonotype was seen many times. This chain connects TRBV20-1 to TRBJ1-1; D ambiguous. The V gene's germline CDR1 is DFQATT and CDR2 SNEGSKA (reference sequence). The CDR3 has 12 amino acids. Trimming pared 3 bases from V and 5 bases from J, leaving 10 bases between. Here the CDR3 reads CSARNSGTEAFF. In DNA, the CDR3 is TGCAGTGCTAGGAATTCAGGAACTGAAGCTTTCTTT.